This T cell receptor beta chain emerged from a study of OX40 agonist ivuxolimab in advanced cancers. This clone was picked up a small number of times. Trimming took off 2 bases at V and 11 bases at J, with 10 bases between the two ends. Per germline, CDR1 MNHEY and CDR2 SVGAGI. The CDR3 covers 13 residues. Clones were read by immunoSEQ multiplex PCR, and TCRdb kept only the in-frame ones, dropping some. The data show about 65,000 clones, with around 87% seen just once and 0.38% held by the top ten. This TCR was recovered from an adult with an advanced solid tumor such as melanoma, head and neck, liver or kidney cancer. The chain couples TRBV6-5 to TRBJ1-6, with D possibly being TRBD1 (6 bases). The sequences come from CD4+ or CD8+ T cells sorted from blood, collected in a trial of the OX40 agonist ivuxolimab. CDR3 in amino acids: CASSYGEGAPLHF. DNA of the CDR3: TGTGCCAGCAGTTACGGCGAGGGGGCACCCCTCCACTTT.